This note documents a single T cell receptor (beta chain) sequence. CDR3 length: 14 residues. V shed 5 bases and J shed 8 bases, with 18 bases lying between them. Germline loops: CDR1 MNHEY, CDR2 SVGAGI. This entry belongs to a study of T cell changes during pregnancy in multiple sclerosis. Data came from immunoSEQ multiplex PCR; TCRdb stores just in-frame clones and leaves some out. The sample yields under 45,000 clones, 70% to 90% seen once. The chain carries TRBV6-5 and TRBJ1-2; weak D call: TRBD1 (5 bases). This clonotype was obtained from a female donor with multiple sclerosis, enrolled in a pregnancy study. The sample consisted of CD4+ T cells from peripheral blood mononuclear cells, taken in the first trimester of pregnancy. As DNA, the CDR3 is TGTGCCAGCAGTGACCGTGGTTCCTGGGGCGGCTACACCTTC. Encoded protein: CASSDRGSWGGYTF.